This record concerns one TCR beta chain sequence. This specimen belongs to a study of blood T cells in healthy people across ages. Study information: Per two T cells, about one barcoded beta molecule was captured through template switching.

Then a second PCR, running about 6 to 12 cycles, was carried out with a sample-barcoded 5' primer and a J-beta primer mix. One entry per CDR3 protein results from TCRdb running MiXCR on the 5' RACE reads. The repertoire consists of about 720,000 distinct CDR3 sequences, with 20% to 25% occurring once and the leading ten covering under 4%. These data were also filed under a second study, of T cells of mothers and their children. That work adds: Over five children, together with their three healthy Caucasian mothers, made up the donors. In both related and unrelated pairs, TCR recombination output is shaped similarly by thymic selection.

This clonotype originated in a boy aged 5 to 17 in good health. The sample comprised blood.

DNA of the CDR3: TGTGCCAGCAGCCCCCAGGGGGGGCCTAGCAATCAGCCCCAGCATTTT. Its protein product is CASSPQGGPSNQPQHF. The chain couples TRBV7-2 to TRBJ1-5, with TRBD1 matching 7 bases. The V segment lost 5 bases and the J segment 0 bases; nucleotides outside the gene matches: 7. CDR1 is SGHTA and CDR2 is FQGNSA in the germline V gene. The CDR3 loop spans 16 amino acids.